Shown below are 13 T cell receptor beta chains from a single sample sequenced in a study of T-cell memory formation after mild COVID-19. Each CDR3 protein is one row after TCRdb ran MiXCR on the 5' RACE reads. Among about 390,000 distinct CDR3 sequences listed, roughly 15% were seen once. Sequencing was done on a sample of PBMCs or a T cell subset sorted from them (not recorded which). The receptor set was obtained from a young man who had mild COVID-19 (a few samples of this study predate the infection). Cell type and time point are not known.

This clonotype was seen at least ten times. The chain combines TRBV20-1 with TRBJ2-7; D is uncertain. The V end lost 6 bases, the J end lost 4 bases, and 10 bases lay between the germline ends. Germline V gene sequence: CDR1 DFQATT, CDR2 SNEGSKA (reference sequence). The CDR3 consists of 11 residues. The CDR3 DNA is TGCAGTGCCGGAACGAGGTACGAGCAGTACTTC. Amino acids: CSAGTRYEQYF.

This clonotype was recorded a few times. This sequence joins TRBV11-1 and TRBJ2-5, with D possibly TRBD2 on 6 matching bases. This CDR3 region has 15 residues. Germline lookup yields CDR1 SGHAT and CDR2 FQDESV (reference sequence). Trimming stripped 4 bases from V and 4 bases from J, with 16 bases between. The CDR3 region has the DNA TGTGCCAGCAGCTACCTTGCGGGGCCGGGAGAGACCCAGTACTTC. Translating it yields CASSYLAGPGETQYF.

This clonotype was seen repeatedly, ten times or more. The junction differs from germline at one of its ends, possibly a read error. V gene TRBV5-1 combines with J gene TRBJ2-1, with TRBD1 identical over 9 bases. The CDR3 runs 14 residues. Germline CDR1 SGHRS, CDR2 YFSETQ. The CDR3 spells CASSFGTGYNEQFF. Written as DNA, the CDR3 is TGTGCCAGCAGTTTCGGGACAGGGTACAATGAGCAGTTCTTC.

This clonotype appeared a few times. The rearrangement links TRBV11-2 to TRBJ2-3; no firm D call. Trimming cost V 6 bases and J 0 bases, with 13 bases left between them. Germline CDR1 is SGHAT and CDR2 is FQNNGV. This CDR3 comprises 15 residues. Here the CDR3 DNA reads TGTGCCAGCAGTCCTTTTACCGGGAGCACAGATACGCAGTATTTT. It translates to CASSPFTGSTDTQYF.

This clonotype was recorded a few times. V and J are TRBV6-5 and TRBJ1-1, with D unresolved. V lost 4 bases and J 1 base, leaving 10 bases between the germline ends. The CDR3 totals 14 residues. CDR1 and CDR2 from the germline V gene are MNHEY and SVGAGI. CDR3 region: CASSSNRRNTEAFF. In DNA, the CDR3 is TGTGCCAGCAGTTCCAACCGTAGGAACACTGAAGCTTTCTTT.

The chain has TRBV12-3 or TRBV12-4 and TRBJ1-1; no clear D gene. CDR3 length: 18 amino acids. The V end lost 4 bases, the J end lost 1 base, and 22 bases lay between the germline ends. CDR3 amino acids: CASSYDNPFLLENTEAFF. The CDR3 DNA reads TGTGCCAGCAGTTACGACAATCCATTTCTTCTGGAGAACACTGAAGCTTTCTTT.

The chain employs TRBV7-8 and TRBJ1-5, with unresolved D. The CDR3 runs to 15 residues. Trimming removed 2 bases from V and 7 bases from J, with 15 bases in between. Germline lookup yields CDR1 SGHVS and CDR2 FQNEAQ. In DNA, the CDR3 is TGTGCCAGCAGCTTATCCTCTGGGATCGGACAGCCCCAGCATTTT. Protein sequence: CASSLSSGIGQPQHF.

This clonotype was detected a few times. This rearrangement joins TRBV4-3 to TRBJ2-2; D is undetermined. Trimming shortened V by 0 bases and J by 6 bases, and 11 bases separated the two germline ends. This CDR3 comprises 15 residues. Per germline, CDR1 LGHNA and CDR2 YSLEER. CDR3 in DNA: TGCGCCAGCAGCCAAGACCCCCTAGTAGCCGGGGAGCTGTTTTTT. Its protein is CASSQDPLVAGELFF.

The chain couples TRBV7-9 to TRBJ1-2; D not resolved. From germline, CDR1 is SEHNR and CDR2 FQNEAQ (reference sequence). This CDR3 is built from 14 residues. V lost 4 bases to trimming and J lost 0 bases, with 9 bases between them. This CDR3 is CASSSNSANYGYTF. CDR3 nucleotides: TGTGCCAGCAGCTCTAACAGCGCTAACTATGGCTACACCTTC.

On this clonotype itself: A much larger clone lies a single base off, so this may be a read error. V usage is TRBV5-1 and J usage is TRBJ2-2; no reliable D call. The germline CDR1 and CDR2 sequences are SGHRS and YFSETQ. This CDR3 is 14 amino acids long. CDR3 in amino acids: CASRLGYKSGELFF. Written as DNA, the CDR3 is TGCGCCAGCAGATTGGGCTACAAATCCGGGGAGCTGTTTTTT.

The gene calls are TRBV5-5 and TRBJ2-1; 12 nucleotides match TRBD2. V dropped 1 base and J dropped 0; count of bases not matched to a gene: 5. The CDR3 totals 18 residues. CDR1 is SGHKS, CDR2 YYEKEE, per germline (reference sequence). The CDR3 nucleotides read TGTGCCAGCAGCTTGAGGACTAGCGGGGACTTCTCCTACAATGAGCAGTTCTTC. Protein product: CASSLRTSGDFSYNEQFF.

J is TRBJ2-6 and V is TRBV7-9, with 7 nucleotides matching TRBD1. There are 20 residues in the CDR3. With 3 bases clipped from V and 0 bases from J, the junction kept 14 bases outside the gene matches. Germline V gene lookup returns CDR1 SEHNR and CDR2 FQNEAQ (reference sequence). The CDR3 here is CASSLTGIAYLPSGANVLTF. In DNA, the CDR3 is TGTGCCAGCAGCTTGACAGGGATAGCATACCTCCCCTCTGGGGCCAACGTCCTGACTTTC.

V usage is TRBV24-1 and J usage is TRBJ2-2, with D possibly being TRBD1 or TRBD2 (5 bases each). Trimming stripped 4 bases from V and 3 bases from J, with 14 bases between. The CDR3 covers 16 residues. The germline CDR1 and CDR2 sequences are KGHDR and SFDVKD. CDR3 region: CATSDAGTPDTGELFF. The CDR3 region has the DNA TGTGCCACCAGTGACGCAGGGACGCCGGACACCGGGGAGCTGTTTTTT.